This entry concerns a single T cell receptor (beta chain). The V end was cut by 5 bases, the J end by 7 bases, with 17 bases between. Germline CDR1 reads SGHNT; CDR2 reads YENEEA. The CDR3 has 15 amino acids. Adults between roughly 18 and 95 years of age took part from fewer than 30 US areas. Which cohort a participant joined came from the clinical history participants gave. These data belong to a study of blood T cell repertoires in COVID-19. Looking at the study overall: COVID-19 samples, acute and convalescent, were from the United States, Italy and Spain.

Method: immunoSEQ multiplex PCR; TCRdb's copy keeps in-frame clones and lacks some. The data show more than 200,000 clones, with 84% seen just once and around 1.8% held by the top ten. The material sequenced was PBMCs or T cells enriched from blood (not recorded which). The chain links TRBV11-3 to TRBJ1-4; no clear D. The receptor was derived from a man aged 60-69 years who had recovered from COVID-19. The CDR3 DNA reads TGTGCCAGCAGCCCCTCCCCGGGGAGTGGTGAAAAACTGTTTTTT. It codes for CASSPSPGSGEKLFF. The full variable domain, its missing parts supplied by reference TRBV11-3 and TRBJ1-4, is EAGVVQSPRYKIIEKKQPVAFWCNPISGHNTLYWYLQNLGQGPELLIRYENEEAVDDSQLPKDRFSAERLKGVDSTLKIQPAELGDSAVYLCASSPSPGSGEKLFFGSGTQLSVL.